One T cell receptor (beta chain) is described in this entry. The antigen is undetermined. The data were obtained in a study of T cells expressing NK-cell markers. TCRdb re-called the 5' RACE reads; one entry per CDR3 protein, DNA not given. The table counts 440,000 or so distinct CDR3 sequences; 6% to 9.5% lies in the top ten. Study results and caveats: For a handful of donors, these clonotypes were likewise the leading ones in the CD3+CD56-NKG2C+ fraction.

The TCR comes from a woman aged 18 to 75 in good health. The sequenced material came from blood T cells: a sorted CD56 or NKG2C T cell subset, CD4+ or CD8+ T cells, or bulk PBMC T cells (not recorded which).

The chain's CDR3 is CASNLDQPERTDTQYF. V gene TRBV28 combines with J gene TRBJ2-3. This CDR3 spans 16 amino acids. Germline V CDR1 and CDR2: MDHEN, SYDVKM.